This entry lists 8 T cell receptor beta chains sequenced from one sample in a study of molecular identifiers for immune sequencing clone quantification. TCRdb analysed the PCR reads with MiXCR anew, one entry per CDR3 protein. The table shows more than 300,000 distinct CDR3 sequences, with over 20% occurring only once. Sequenced input: naive CD8+ T cells from blood, with Jurkat cell RNA spiked in. Subset described: FACS-sorted CD8+CD4-CCR7+CD45RA+ naive T cells. The receptors were sampled from a human donor in good health. Some libraries in this study had Jurkat cell RNA spiked in.

This clonotype has only a few counts. CDR3 sequence (DNA): TGTGCCAGCAGGGGAACGGGGCCACGGTGGCGGGACCTCAGCACAGATACGCAGTATTTT. Translating gives CASRGTGPRWRDLSTDTQYF. The V call is TRBV7-9, the J call TRBJ2-3, with TRBD2 as a possible D gene (6 bases). Germline assignment: CDR1 SEHNR and CDR2 FQNEAQ (reference sequence). CDR3 length equals 20 residues. The V and J ends lost 6 bases and 0 bases respectively, with 28 bases between them.

The sample holds many counts of this clonotype. The J gene is TRBJ1-5, the V gene TRBV2, with D hard to call. The CDR3 totals 14 residues. The germline gives CDR1 SNHLY, CDR2 FYNNEI. V was trimmed by 6 bases and J by 0 bases, leaving 9 bases between them. The CDR3 coding sequence is TGTGCCAGCAGACAAGGAATTAGCAATCAGCCCCAGCATTTT. Its protein is CASRQGISNQPQHF.

In this sample, this clonotype turned up many times. The chain links TRBV6-1 to TRBJ2-3, with D perhaps TRBD1 (5 bases). The CDR3 has 15 amino acids. V was clipped by 1 base and J by 2 bases, with 10 bases between them. Germline CDR1 MNHNS, CDR2 SASEGT. For the CDR3, the DNA is TGTGCCAGCAGTGAAGAGGTGGGGCTCACAGATACGCAGTATTTT. This codes for CASSEEVGLTDTQYF.

Regarding this clonotype: Just one base apart from a much larger clone, this may be a read error. Because it lacks the conserved phenylalanine or tryptophan at the end, this CDR3 is likely a read error. The chain couples TRBV19 to TRBJ2-5; D possibly uses TRBD1 or TRBD2 (5 bases each). CDR3 length: 14 amino acids. V lost 3 bases, J lost 3 bases, and 11 bases lay in between. Germline V gene lookup returns CDR1 LNHDA and CDR2 SQIVND (reference sequence). The CDR3 DNA is TGTGCCAGTAGTATCCGGGACGGGAAAGAGACCCAGTACTCC. This encodes CASSIRDGKETQYS.

This clonotype showed up many times. J is TRBJ1-4 and V is TRBV14, with unresolved D. Germline lookup yields CDR1 SGHDN and CDR2 FVKESK. The CDR3 consists of 15 residues. The ends were cut back, 4 bases at V and 3 bases at J, with 12 bases in the middle. The CDR3 here is CASSPYAVPNEKLFF. The DNA of the CDR3 is TGTGCCAGCAGCCCATACGCAGTGCCTAATGAAAAACTGTTTTTT.

A few counts support this clonotype. V is TRBV7-9 and J is TRBJ1-4, with unresolved D. Germline V gene data show CDR1 as SEHNR and CDR2 as FQNEAQ (reference sequence). Trimming shortened V by 5 bases and J by 8 bases, and 21 bases separated the two germline ends. This CDR3 contains 16 residues. DNA of the CDR3: TGTGCCAGCAGCCTCGGTGGAAAGGGTCCAGACGAAAAACTGTTTTTT. It specifies CASSLGGKGPDEKLFF.

The sample holds many counts of this clonotype. The chain has TRBV29-1 and TRBJ1-1; D is undetermined. Trimming took off 4 bases at V and 1 base at J, with 10 bases between the two ends. The CDR3 has 13 amino acids. Per the germline V gene, CDR1 is SQVTM and CDR2 is ANQGSEA. The CDR3 nucleotides read TGCAGCGTTGCGATTCCGAGGAACACTGAAGCTTTCTTT. This gives the protein CSVAIPRNTEAFF. The full variable domain, with the rest looked up from reference TRBV29-1 and TRBJ1-1, is SAVISQKPSRDICQRGTSLTIQCQVDSQVTMMFWYRQQPGQSLTLIATANQGSEATYESGFVIDKFPISRPNLTFSTLTVSNMSPEDSSIYLCSVAIPRNTEAFFGQGTRLTVV.

This clonotype was detected ten times or more. The CDR3 loop reads CASRYGADNSPLHF. The DNA of the CDR3 is TGTGCCAGTAGATACGGGGCGGATAATTCACCCCTCCACTTT. V usage is TRBV19 and J usage is TRBJ1-6; weak D call: TRBD1 (5 bases). This CDR3 has 14 amino acids. Germline CDR1 and CDR2: LNHDA and SQIVND (reference sequence). Trimming removed 6 bases at V and 5 bases at J, with 11 bases between. Combining the CDR3 with reference TRBV19 and TRBJ1-6 gives the whole variable domain DGGITQSPKYLFRKEGQNVTLSCEQNLNHDAMYWYRQDPGQGLRLIYYSQIVNDFQKGDIAEGYSVSREKKESFPLTVTSAQKNPTAFYLCASRYGADNSPLHFGNGTRLTVT.